The source of this T cell receptor beta chain is a study of blood T cell repertoires in COVID-19. Across the study: The study drew acute and convalescent COVID-19 samples from the United States, Italy and Spain. T cells, B-cell-depleted T cells, or PBMCs provided the cDNA or gDNA that served as material.

Authors' methods: Using reference gene primer amplification, nucleated cell counts were estimated. Libraries were prepared by immunoSEQ multiplex PCR; TCRdb keeps only in-frame clonotypes and omits some of them. That table gives V, J and clone size, and the DNA gave D and trimming. The sample includes 200,000 or so clones, about four fifths of them seen just once. Germline values: CDR1 SQVTM, CDR2 ANQGSEA. V was pared by 2 bases and J by 2 bases, with 7 bases of the junction left unmatched. This CDR3 is 18 amino acids long. Input material: peripheral blood. This sequence originates from an older woman with acute or convalescent COVID-19. V and J are TRBV29-1 and TRBJ2-6; 12 bases are a match to TRBD1. This chain's CDR3 is CSVEIPGQGATGANVLTF. The CDR3 DNA reads as TGCAGCGTTGAAATACCGGGACAGGGGGCTACTGGGGCCAACGTCCTGACTTTC.